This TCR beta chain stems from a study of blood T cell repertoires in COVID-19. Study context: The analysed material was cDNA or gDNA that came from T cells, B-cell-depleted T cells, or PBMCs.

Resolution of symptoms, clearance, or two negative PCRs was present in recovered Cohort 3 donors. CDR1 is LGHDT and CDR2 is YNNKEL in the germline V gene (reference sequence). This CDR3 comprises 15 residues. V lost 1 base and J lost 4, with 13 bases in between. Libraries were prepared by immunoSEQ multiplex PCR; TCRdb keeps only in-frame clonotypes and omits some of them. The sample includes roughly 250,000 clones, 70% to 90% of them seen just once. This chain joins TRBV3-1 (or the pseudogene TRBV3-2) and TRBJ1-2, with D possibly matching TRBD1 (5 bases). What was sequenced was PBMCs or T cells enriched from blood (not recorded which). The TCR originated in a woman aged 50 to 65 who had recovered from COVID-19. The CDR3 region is CASSQGPGLGYGYTF. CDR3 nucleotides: TGTGCCAGCAGCCAAGGGCCAGGGCTAGGCTATGGCTACACCTTC.